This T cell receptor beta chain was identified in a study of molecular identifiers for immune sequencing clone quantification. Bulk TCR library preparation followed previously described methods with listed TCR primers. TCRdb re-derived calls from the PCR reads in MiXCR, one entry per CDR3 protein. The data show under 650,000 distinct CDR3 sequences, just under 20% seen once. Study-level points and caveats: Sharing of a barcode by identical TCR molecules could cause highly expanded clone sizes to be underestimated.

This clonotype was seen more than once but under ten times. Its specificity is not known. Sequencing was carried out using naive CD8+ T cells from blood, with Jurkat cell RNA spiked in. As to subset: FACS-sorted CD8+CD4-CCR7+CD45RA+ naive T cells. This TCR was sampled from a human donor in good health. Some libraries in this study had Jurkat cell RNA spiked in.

The CDR3 region has the DNA TGTGCCAGCAGCTTGGTCGGGACTAGCGTATACAATGAGCAGTTCTTC. It specifies CASSLVGTSVYNEQFF. This sequence joins TRBV5-4 and TRBJ2-1, with 10 positions matching TRBD2. Germline values: CDR1 SGHNT, CDR2 YYREEE (reference sequence). The CDR3 runs 16 residues. The J segment lost 4 bases and the V segment lost 0 bases, leaving 4 bases of the junction unmatched.